The 31 T cell receptor beta chains listed next were all sequenced from one sample in a study of blood T cell repertoires in COVID-19. The assay was immunoSEQ multiplex PCR, and TCRdb's table has in-frame clones only and misses some. The sample has over 110,000 clones, 81% seen once. Material: peripheral blood. These receptors all stem from a human donor in a cohort sampled during active COVID-19.

The chain uses TRBV7-3 and TRBJ1-2, with TRBD1 identical over 8 bases. The germline CDR1 and CDR2 sequences are SGHTA and FQGTGA. There are 13 residues in the CDR3. Losses at the gene ends were 5 bases for V and 7 bases for J; bases not matched to a gene: 6. This CDR3 is CASSKDREGGYTF. For the CDR3, the DNA is TGTGCCAGCAGCAAGGACAGGGAAGGTGGCTACACCTTC. Drawing the rest from reference TRBV7-3 and TRBJ1-2, the complete variable domain is GAGVSQTPSNKVTEKGKYVELRCDPISGHTALYWYRQSLGQGPEFLIYFQGTGAADDSGLPNDRFFAVRPEGSVSTLKIQRTERGDSAVYLCASSKDREGGYTFGSGTRLTVV.

Points on this clone: The same CDR3 arises from other DNA sequences in this sample as well. The rearrangement joins TRBV29-1 to TRBJ1-1; possible D gene TRBD1, 6 bases. With 4 bases removed from V and 1 base from J, the gap between germline ends came to 7 bases. CDR1 and CDR2 (germline): SQVTM, ANQGSEA. The CDR3 totals 12 residues. The CDR3 coding sequence is TGCAGCGTTGGAGGGGGGAACACTGAAGCTTTCTTT. Translation gives CSVGGGNTEAFF.

The sample holds one count of this clone. V usage is TRBV3-1 (or the pseudogene TRBV3-2) and J usage is TRBJ2-3, with D perhaps matching TRBD2 (6 bases). The germline CDR1 and CDR2 sequences are LGHDT and YNNKEL (reference sequence). This CDR3 is 16 amino acids long. V gave up 4 bases and J gave up 1 base, with 15 bases separating them. CDR3 sequence (DNA): TGTGCCAGCAGCCTTTTGCAGGGAGGTCGCACAGATACGCAGTATTTT. It translates to CASSLLQGGRTDTQYF.

This clone was seen more than once but under ten times. V usage is TRBV25-1 and J usage is TRBJ1-1; D call uncertain. Germline assignment: CDR1 MGHDK and CDR2 SYGVNS. V lost 5 bases to trimming and J lost 1 base, with 5 bases between them. The CDR3 spans 12 residues. CDR3 amino acids: CASSRENTEAFF. CDR3 nucleotide sequence: TGTGCCAGCAGTCGGGAGAACACTGAAGCTTTCTTT.

The chain couples TRBV5-1 to TRBJ1-3, with D unclear. The V gene's germline CDR1 is SGHRS and CDR2 YFSETQ. The CDR3 has 15 residues. With 0 bases removed from V and 0 bases from J, the gap between germline ends came to 7 bases. CDR3 region: CASSLAVSSGNTIYF. CDR3 bases: TGCGCCAGCAGCTTGGCTGTCAGCTCTGGAAACACCATATATTTT.

The chain couples TRBV10-2 to TRBJ1-1, with D perhaps TRBD1 (5 bases). The CDR3 length is 15 residues. Germline V gene sequence: CDR1 WSHSY, CDR2 SAAADI. V was clipped by 7 bases and J by 1 base, with 16 bases between them. The CDR3 nucleotides are TGCGCCAGCACTACTTCGACGACAGCGAACACTGAAGCTTTCTTT. Amino acids: CASTTSTTANTEAFF.

This clone was seen once. The CDR3 is CASSLTGDSNQPQHF. The CDR3 bases are TGTGCCAGCAGCTTAACCGGAGATAGCAATCAGCCCCAGCATTTT. The chain carries TRBV7-9 and TRBJ1-5; D is uncertain. In germline, CDR1 is SEHNR, CDR2 FQNEAQ (reference sequence). There are 15 residues in the CDR3. The V end lost 2 bases, the J end lost 0 bases, and 8 bases lay between the germline ends. The full variable domain, with the rest looked up from reference TRBV7-9 and TRBJ1-5, is DTGVSQNPRHKITKRGQNVTFRCDPISEHNRLYWYRQTLGQGPEFLTYFQNEAQLEKSRLLSDRFSAERPKGSFSTLEIQRTEQGDSAMYLCASSLTGDSNQPQHFGDGTRLSIL.

This chain uses TRBV7-9 with TRBJ2-3; D is possibly TRBD2 (5 bases). Germline values: CDR1 SEHNR, CDR2 FQNEAQ (reference sequence). Trimming took 1 base from V and 1 from J, leaving 12 bases between them. CDR3 length equals 16 residues. The CDR3 nucleotides are TGTGCCAGCAGCTTAGGAGGGCTTAAAGGCACAGATACGCAGTATTTT. This gives the protein CASSLGGLKGTDTQYF.

The chain carries TRBV18 and TRBJ2-2; TRBD2 matches at 14 bases. The V gene's germline CDR1 is KGHSH and CDR2 LQKENI. This CDR3 comprises 16 residues. Unmatched junction bases numbered 4, after V lost 3 bases and J lost 7 bases. The CDR3 spells CASSPGLAGVSGELFF. For the CDR3, the DNA is TGTGCCAGCTCACCGGGACTAGCGGGAGTCAGCGGGGAGCTGTTTTTT.

DNA of the CDR3: TGCGCCAGCAGCGATACCCCGAATCAGGGTCAGACCCAGTACTTC. This translates into CASSDTPNQGQTQYF. This sequence joins TRBV4-1 and TRBJ2-5, with D possibly being TRBD1 (5 bases). V was pared by 5 bases and J by 6 bases, with 19 bases between. Germline V gene data show CDR1 as MGHRA and CDR2 as YSYEKL. The CDR3 loop spans 15 amino acids.

The chain is built from TRBV4-3 and TRBJ2-7; D perhaps matches TRBD2 (6 bases). V lost 4 bases to trimming and J lost 4 bases, with 17 bases between them. Germline CDR1 reads LGHNA; CDR2 reads YSLEER. CDR3 size: 15 residues. This chain's CDR3 is CASSPRVGSRYEQYF. The CDR3 coding sequence is TGCGCCAGCAGCCCAAGAGTCGGGAGTAGGTACGAGCAGTACTTC.

The table lists this clone with many counts. The chain is built from TRBV18 and TRBJ1-4; 8 bases are a match to TRBD1. Germline assignment: CDR1 KGHSH and CDR2 LQKENI. Trimming at V came to 3 bases and at J to 3 bases, leaving 3 bases not matched to a gene. This CDR3 has 15 amino acids. CDR3 residues: CASSPDRGPNEKLFF. For the CDR3, the DNA is TGTGCCAGCTCACCTGACAGGGGCCCTAATGAAAAACTGTTTTTT.

This chain links TRBV6-5 with TRBJ1-4, with a possible D match to TRBD1 (5 bases). The CDR3 has 12 amino acids. Germline V CDR1 and CDR2: MNHEY, SVGAGI. V shed 6 bases and J shed 7 bases, with 9 bases lying between them. The CDR3 nucleotides read TGTGCCAGCAGGGGGGGAGGTGAAAAACTGTTTTTT. Translation: CASRGGGEKLFF.

J is TRBJ2-7 and V is TRBV27, with 7 bases aligning to TRBD1. The CDR3 loop spans 17 amino acids. V lost 7 bases and J lost 4; bases outside the gene matches: 19. Germline CDR1 reads MNHEY; CDR2 reads SMNVEV (reference sequence). Written as DNA, the CDR3 is TGTGCCAGCATTAAATTCGGACAGGCGAAGGGAGTATACGAGCAGTACTTC. It translates to CASIKFGQAKGVYEQYF.

V usage is TRBV5-6 and J usage is TRBJ2-4; 9 nucleotides match TRBD1. With V trimmed by 2 bases and J by 9 bases, 3 bases remained unmatched. Germline V gene lookup returns CDR1 SGHDT and CDR2 YYEEEE. There are 13 residues in the CDR3. The CDR3 DNA is TGTGCCAGCAGCTTCGGGGACAGGGCCATTCAGTACTTC. Encoded protein: CASSFGDRAIQYF.

This clone was detected a few times. The chain joins TRBV5-1 to TRBJ2-1, with D possibly matching TRBD1 (5 bases). The length of the CDR3 is 15 residues. V shed 0 bases and J shed 5 bases, with 12 bases lying between them. CDR1 and CDR2 from the germline V gene are SGHRS and YFSETQ. The CDR3 DNA reads TGCGCCAGCAGCTTGGAAAGGGGCGAGGACAATGAGCAGTTCTTC. Residues: CASSLERGEDNEQFF.

This clone has only one observation. V gene TRBV18 combines with J gene TRBJ1-2, with TRBD1 matching 9 bases. This CDR3 has 15 amino acids. Germline-derived CDR1 and CDR2 are KGHSH and LQKENI. The J segment lost 3 bases and the V segment lost 6 bases, leaving 8 bases of the junction unmatched. The DNA for the CDR3 is TGTGCCAGCTCGCCTACAGGGGGCTCGGACTATGGCTACACCTTC. It specifies CASSPTGGSDYGYTF.

The V call is TRBV15, the J call TRBJ2-5, with D possibly TRBD1 on 5 matching bases. The CDR3 is 15 amino acids. The germline gives CDR1 LNHNV, CDR2 YYDKDF (reference sequence). Trimming cost V 0 bases and J 2 bases, with 10 bases left between them. The CDR3 loop reads CATSRDHRTQETQYF. In nucleotides, the CDR3 is TGTGCCACCAGCAGAGATCACAGGACGCAAGAGACCCAGTACTTC.

The chain recombines TRBV28 with TRBJ2-7; TRBD2 aligns across 12 bases. CDR3 length: 15 residues. V shed 6 bases and J 3 bases; nucleotides not matched to a gene: 6. Germline CDR1 is MDHEN and CDR2 is SYDVKM. Here the CDR3 reads CASSVGTSGFYEQYF. In nucleotides, the CDR3 is TGTGCCAGCAGCGTAGGGACTAGCGGGTTCTACGAGCAGTACTTC.

The rearrangement joins TRBV4-1 to TRBJ2-7, with 10 bases fitting TRBD1. From germline, CDR1 is MGHRA and CDR2 YSYEKL. V was clipped by 2 bases and J by 6 bases; unmatched bases: 7. The CDR3 extends over 15 amino acids. CDR3 amino acids: CASSQPGTGAREQYF. The CDR3 DNA is TGCGCCAGCAGCCAACCCGGGACAGGGGCACGCGAGCAGTACTTC.

The rearrangement joins TRBV27 to TRBJ2-7, with D possibly being TRBD1 (5 bases). This CDR3 spans 16 amino acids. V was shortened by 2 bases and J by 5 bases, with 19 bases between the two germline ends. Per the germline V gene, CDR1 is MNHEY and CDR2 is SMNVEV (reference sequence). The CDR3 region is CASSLGQGAKWDEQYF. The CDR3 DNA reads as TGTGCCAGCAGTTTAGGGCAGGGTGCAAAATGGGACGAGCAGTACTTC.

The table lists this clone with a count of one. Here the CDR3 reads CASSSQETQYF. The DNA for the CDR3 is TGTGCCAGCAGCTCTCAAGAGACCCAGTACTTC. The chain joins TRBV7-2 to TRBJ2-5; D is unclear. CDR3 length: 11 amino acids. The V gene lost 4 bases and the J gene lost 2 bases, with 2 bases spanning the gap. The V gene's germline CDR1 is SGHTA and CDR2 FQGNSA.

V is TRBV6-2 or TRBV6-3 and J is TRBJ1-4; D unclear. This CDR3 is 16 amino acids long. V was clipped by 2 bases and J by 0 bases, with 10 bases between them. CDR1 is MNHEY and CDR2 is SVGEGT in the germline V gene. CDR3 region: CASSYAWTATNEKLFF. The CDR3 region has the DNA TGTGCCAGCAGTTACGCGTGGACTGCAACTAATGAAAAACTGTTTTTT.

This clone has only a few counts. The CDR3 nucleotides are TGTGCCAGCACCGGGGTAAATGAGCAGTTCTTC. As protein: CASTGVNEQFF. The rearrangement links TRBV12-3 or TRBV12-4 to TRBJ2-1; D perhaps matches TRBD2 (5 bases). This CDR3 is built from 11 residues. Trimming shortened V by 7 bases and J by 7 bases, and 8 bases separated the two germline ends.

This clone was counted once. CDR3 sequence: CASSLGGASSYEQYF. CDR3 DNA sequence: TGTGCCAGCAGTTTGGGCGGGGCCAGCTCCTACGAGCAGTACTTC. This rearrangement joins TRBV28 to TRBJ2-7, with a weak D call TRBD2 (6 bases). CDR1 is MDHEN, CDR2 SYDVKM, per germline. Trimming left V 3 bases short and J 0 bases short, with 12 bases between. This CDR3 is built from 15 residues.

The rearrangement joins TRBV18 to TRBJ2-7; TRBD1 aligns across 7 bases. Germline lookup yields CDR1 KGHSH and CDR2 LQKENI. J gave up 5 bases and V 3 bases, and 7 bases lay outside the gene matches. The CDR3 totals 14 residues. CDR3 sequence: CASSPGTAKHEQYF. The CDR3 DNA reads as TGTGCCAGCTCACCGGGGACAGCAAAGCACGAGCAGTACTTC.

The chain has TRBV10-2 and TRBJ2-3; D might be TRBD2 (6 bases). The V end was cut by 6 bases, the J end by 8 bases, with 15 bases between. The CDR3 spans 13 residues. The V gene's germline CDR1 is WSHSY and CDR2 SAAADI. CDR3 DNA sequence: TGCGCCAGCAGACCACCAGGGCGGGGTACGCAGTATTTT. Protein sequence: CASRPPGRGTQYF.

The chain is built from TRBV7-8 and TRBJ2-7; TRBD2 agrees at 10 bases. The junction had 10 bases not matched to a gene; V was cut back by 1 base and J by 4 bases. Germline lookup yields CDR1 SGHVS and CDR2 FQNEAQ. This CDR3 comprises 17 residues. The DNA of the CDR3 is TGTGCCAGCAGCTTAGTTGAAGCTAGCGGGAGACGGTACGAGCAGTACTTC. Its protein is CASSLVEASGRRYEQYF.

The chain couples TRBV4-3 to TRBJ1-1; D gene ambiguous. Germline lookup yields CDR1 LGHNA and CDR2 YSLEER. The CDR3 runs 15 residues. The ends were cut back, 0 bases at V and 0 bases at J, with 8 bases in the middle. The CDR3 DNA sequence: TGCGCCAGCAGCCAAGAGAGTTTCATGAACACTGAAGCTTTCTTT. This codes for CASSQESFMNTEAFF.

V usage is TRBV6-1 and J usage is TRBJ2-7, with a weak D call TRBD1 (6 bases). Germline CDR1 reads MNHNS; CDR2 reads SASEGT. The CDR3 sequence is 16 residues long. V was cut by 1 base and J by 0 bases, with 13 bases left in between. Here the CDR3 reads CASSEGWGRSSYEQYF. DNA of the CDR3: TGTGCCAGCAGTGAAGGGTGGGGGCGGTCCTCCTACGAGCAGTACTTC.

The chain has TRBV29-1 and TRBJ2-7, with D possibly TRBD2 on 5 matching bases. The CDR3 covers 12 residues. The V and J ends lost 4 bases and 9 bases respectively, with 16 bases between them. Germline CDR1 is SQVTM and CDR2 is ANQGSEA. CDR3 sequence reads: CSVGVSYEGQYF. Written as DNA, the CDR3 is TGCAGCGTTGGGGTCAGCTACGAGGGGCAGTACTTC.